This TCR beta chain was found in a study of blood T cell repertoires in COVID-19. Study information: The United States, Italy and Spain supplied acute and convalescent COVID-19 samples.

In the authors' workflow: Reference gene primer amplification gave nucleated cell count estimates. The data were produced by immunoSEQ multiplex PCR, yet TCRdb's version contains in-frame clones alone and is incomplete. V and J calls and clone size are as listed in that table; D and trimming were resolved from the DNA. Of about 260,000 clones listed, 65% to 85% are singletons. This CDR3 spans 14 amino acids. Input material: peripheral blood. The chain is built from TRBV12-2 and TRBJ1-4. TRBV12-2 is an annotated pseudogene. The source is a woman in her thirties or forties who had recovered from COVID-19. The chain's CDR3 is CASRLGRVSEKLFF. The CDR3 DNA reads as TGTGCAAGTCGCTTAGGGAGGGTCAGTGAAAAACTGTTTTTT.